This T cell receptor beta chain is drawn from a study of cytomegalovirus exposure and HLA in healthy donors. Germline loops: CDR1 SGHTS, CDR2 YDEGEE. Trimming cost V 0 bases and J 9 bases, with 10 bases left between them. The CDR3 contains 14 residues. General study findings and limits: CMV serostatus was the only immune exposure information that was available.

Use of 60 Vbeta and 13 Jbeta primers characterized the PCR. This table comes from immunoSEQ multiplex PCR, and its TCRdb copy is limited to in-frame clones, with some not included. Reported are some 200,000 clones; the ten largest clones contain approximately 0.74%. On this clone itself: Its specificity is unknown.

The sequence was obtained from a boy aged 10-17 years in good health and CMV-seronegative. Sequencing was carried out using PBMCs. V and J are TRBV5-8 and TRBJ1-6; a possible D gene is TRBD1 (5 bases). The CDR3 region has the DNA TGTGCCAGCAGCTTGGTCAGGGTGACTTCACCCCTCCACTTT. Its translation is CASSLVRVTSPLHF.